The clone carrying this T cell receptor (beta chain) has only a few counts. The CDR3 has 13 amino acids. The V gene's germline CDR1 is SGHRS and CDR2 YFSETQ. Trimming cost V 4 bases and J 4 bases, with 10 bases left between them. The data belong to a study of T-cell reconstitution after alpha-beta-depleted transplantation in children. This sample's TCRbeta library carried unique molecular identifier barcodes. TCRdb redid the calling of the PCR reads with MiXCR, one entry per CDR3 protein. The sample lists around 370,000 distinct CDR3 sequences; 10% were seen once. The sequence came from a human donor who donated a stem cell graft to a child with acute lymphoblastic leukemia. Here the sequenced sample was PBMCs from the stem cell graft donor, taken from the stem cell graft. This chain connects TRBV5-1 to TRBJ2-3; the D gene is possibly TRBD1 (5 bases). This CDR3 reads CASSRQSPDTQYF. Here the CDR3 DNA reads TGCGCCAGCAGCCGACAGTCCCCAGATACGCAGTATTTT.